Listed below are T cell receptor beta chains from one sample, sequenced in a study of T cell repertoires in cytomegalovirus infection. Their antigens remain unidentified. TCRdb reprocessed the reads with MiXCR, giving one entry per CDR3 protein. This sample has about a million distinct CDR3 sequences, with about a third found just once. The sequences come from cultured CD8+ T cells from PBMCs, collected from culture after CMV antigen stimulation. The receptors derive from a human donor in good health (CMV status not recorded). Some clones in this sample may be carry-over from other donors' samples. The CDR3 runs from the conserved cysteine through the conserved F or W. A D gene is named only where the DNA matches it firmly. Not every row has a clone size; where given, it reads once, few, many or a size class.

d_gene	v_gene	j_gene	abundance	CDR3aa	CDR3nt
.	TRBV11-3	TRBJ2-3	.	CASSPRLEDTQYF	TGTGCCAGCAGCCCACGACTGGAAGATACGCAGTATTTT
.	TRBV27	TRBJ2-5	few	CASSPTGMGTQYF	TGTGCCAGCAGCCCAACAGGGATGGGGACCCAGTACTTC
.	TRBV20-1	TRBJ2-5	once	CSASGETQYF	TGCAGTGCTAGTGGTGAGACCCAGTACTTC
.	TRBV7-9	TRBJ1-1	few	CASDELGEAFF	TGTGCCAGCGATGAACTGGGTGAAGCTTTCTTT
.	TRBV7-9	TRBJ2-7	few	CASSGNPQGNLQYF	TGTGCCAGCAGCGGAAACCCACAGGGAAATCTGCAGTACTTC
.	TRBV29-1	TRBJ2-3	.	CSVEDLGDGTDTQYF	TGCAGCGTTGAAGATCTTGGGGATGGCACAGATACGCAGTATTTT
TRBD2	TRBV7-6	TRBJ2-5	.	CASSSSGGWGETQYF	TGTGCCAGCAGCTCTAGCGGGGGATGGGGAGAGACCCAGTACTTC
.	TRBV7-6	TRBJ2-7	many	CASSPNLGAYEQYF	TGTGCCAGCAGCCCTAACTTAGGAGCCTACGAGCAGTACTTC
TRBD1	TRBV5-1	TRBJ2-1	.	CAGSGQGVLSSYNEQFF	TGCGCCGGCAGCGGACAGGGGGTCCTTAGCTCCTACAATGAGCAGTTCTTC
.	TRBV7-2	TRBJ1-2	many	CASSLEDRSNYGYTF	TGTGCCAGCAGCTTAGAGGACAGATCAAACTATGGCTACACCTTC
.	TRBV12-3/TRBV12-4	TRBJ2-3	.	CASSLQGFEGTDTQYF	TGTGCCAGCAGTTTACAAGGGTTTGAGGGGACAGATACGCAGTATTTT
.	TRBV25-1	TRBJ1-2	.	CASSESLSGVGGYTF	TGTGCCAGCAGTGAATCCCTCTCAGGGGTCGGGGGCTACACCTTC
.	TRBV12-3/TRBV12-4	TRBJ2-1	few	CAAGRLSSEQFF	TGTGCGGCGGGCCGGCTCTCCAGTGAGCAGTTCTTC
.	TRBV27	TRBJ2-7	once	CASSFLGETYEQYF	TGTGCCAGCAGTTTCCTTGGGGAGACCTACGAGCAGTACTTC
.	TRBV24-1	TRBJ1-2	many	CATSDFNYGYTF	TGTGCCACCAGTGATTTCAACTATGGCTACACCTTC
TRBD1	TRBV7-6	TRBJ2-7	many	CATTKQGEGYEQYF	TGTGCCACCACAAAACAGGGGGAAGGATACGAGCAGTACTTC
TRBD1	TRBV9	TRBJ2-7	few	CASSVGGQHSSYEQYF	TGTGCCAGCAGCGTAGGGGGACAGCATAGCTCCTACGAGCAGTACTTC
TRBD1	TRBV6-1	TRBJ1-1	many	CASKPDRVWYTEAFF	TGTGCCAGCAAACCTGACAGGGTCTGGTACACTGAAGCTTTCTTT
TRBD1	TRBV7-2	TRBJ1-1	many	CASSLGTEAEAFF	TGTGCCAGCAGCCTAGGGACAGAGGCTGAAGCTTTCTTT
TRBD1	TRBV6-1	TRBJ1-2	few	CASESTGNYGYTF	TGTGCCAGCGAATCGACAGGGAACTATGGCTACACCTTC
.	TRBV7-6	TRBJ2-5	many	CASTEAGQETQYF	TGTGCCAGCACTGAGGCGGGGCAAGAGACCCAGTACTTC
.	TRBV11-1	TRBJ2-3	many	CASSLSVFGMNRTDTQYF	TGTGCCAGCAGCTTATCGGTATTCGGGATGAATCGGACAGATACGCAGTATTTT
.	TRBV4-3	TRBJ2-3	.	CASSQDLGYTDTQYF	TGCGCCAGCAGCCAAGATCTCGGATACACAGATACGCAGTATTTT
.	TRBV28	TRBJ1-2	.	CASSLSLRQGRVYGYTF	TGTGCCAGCAGTTTATCGTTAAGGCAGGGGCGCGTATATGGCTACACCTTC
.	TRBV10-3	TRBJ1-4	once	CAISERGNEKLFF	TGTGCCATCAGTGAGCGGGGTAATGAAAAACTGTTTTTT
.	TRBV14	TRBJ2-1	few	CASSYHPYNEQFF	TGTGCCAGCAGCTACCATCCCTACAATGAGCAGTTCTTC
TRBD1	TRBV6-5	TRBJ1-3	.	CASSYEKGQGFTIYF	TGTGCCAGCAGTTACGAGAAAGGACAGGGATTCACCATATATTTT
.	TRBV11-2	TRBJ2-1	.	CASSLNRLGRRDEQFF	TGTGCCAGCAGCTTAAATCGTCTAGGGAGGAGAGATGAGCAGTTCTTC
.	TRBV6-2/TRBV6-3	TRBJ1-5	few	CASSEVRNQPQHF	TGTGCCAGCAGTGAGGTGAGGAACCAGCCCCAGCATTTT
.	TRBV23-1	TRBJ1-3	.	CASSLSPTSSGNTIYF	TGCGCCAGCAGTCTCTCACCGACAAGCTCTGGAAACACCATATATTTT
TRBD2	TRBV14	TRBJ2-3	.	CASSQDFLAGGVTDTQYF	TGTGCCAGCAGCCAAGATTTCTTGGCGGGGGGAGTCACAGATACGCAGTATTTT
.	TRBV7-9	TRBJ1-3	many	CASSLIEGPSGRNTIYF	TGTGCCAGCAGCTTAATCGAAGGACCAAGCGGAAGAAACACCATATATTTT
TRBD2	TRBV15	TRBJ2-1	.	CATSRDSGPSYNEQFF	TGTGCCACCAGCAGAGATAGCGGGCCCTCCTACAATGAGCAGTTCTTC